This TCR beta chain was obtained from a study of blood T cell repertoires in COVID-19. Study context: Specimens from acute and convalescent COVID-19 originated in the United States, Italy and Spain. From T cells, B-cell-depleted T cells, or PBMCs came the material, which was cDNA or gDNA.

Methods used by the authors: Counts of nucleated cells, estimated from reference gene primer amplification, were obtained. Here immunoSEQ multiplex PCR was the method, and the copy in TCRdb shows in-frame clones only, minus some. The V and J calls and clone size come from that table; D and trimming were worked out from the DNA. Seen here are a few hundred thousand clones, roughly nine tenths observed once, and the top ten hold less than 8%. V lost 4 bases and J 5 bases, leaving 18 bases between the germline ends. CDR3 length equals 15 residues. Germline V lookup: CDR1 MNHNY, CDR2 SVGAGI (reference sequence).

The origin of this receptor is a man aged 55 to 69 with acute or convalescent COVID-19. V gene TRBV6-6 combines with J gene TRBJ2-7; weak D call: TRBD1 (5 bases). The sample comprised peripheral blood. CDR3 sequence (DNA): TGTGCCAGCAGTTCCGTAACAGGAAAACTCCACGAGCAGTACTTC. Its protein is CASSSVTGKLHEQYF.